The 4 T cell receptor beta chains below come from one sample, sequenced in a study of T cells in Graves' hyperthyroidism and ophthalmopathy. Amplification of TCR beta CDR3 regions was performed using RNA transcripts as template. The primer set for the first-round RT-PCR of the TCR CDR3 was HTBI. Each CDR3 protein gets one entry after TCRdb re-called the multiplex PCR reads with MiXCR. In the table there are roughly 710,000 distinct CDR3 sequences, about a third of which are singletons. The sequenced material came from blood. These receptors all come from a woman aged 35 to 49 with Graves' hyperthyroidism.

This chain uses TRBV10-3 with TRBJ2-2, with a weak D call TRBD1 (6 bases). CDR1 ENHRY and CDR2 SYGVKD come from the germline V gene. CDR3 length: 17 amino acids. CDR3 DNA: TGTGCTAGAGATAGAATTGAACAGGGACATTCCACCGGGGAGCTGTTTTTT. Residues: CARDRIEQGHSTGELFF.

The chain carries TRBV12-3 or TRBV12-4 and TRBJ2-7; 9 bases line up with TRBD2. This CDR3 is 15 amino acids long. Trimming cost V 6 bases and J 2 bases; bases outside gene matches: 8. CDR3 region: CASSQSSSGAYEQYF. The DNA for the CDR3 is TGTGCCAGCAGCCAGTCGTCTAGCGGGGCCTACGAGCAGTACTTC.

Only a few counts were recorded for this clonotype. A read error may account for a junction end that differs from germline. The chain recombines TRBV24-1 with TRBJ2-7, with 8 bases matching TRBD1. Germline-derived CDR1 and CDR2 are KGHDR and SFDVKD. The CDR3 totals 16 residues. CDR3 sequence (DNA): TGTGCCAGCAGTAACACAGGGGGAAAAGGGAGGAACGAGCAGTACTTC. It codes for CASSNTGGKGRNEQYF.

At least ten counts were recorded for this clonotype. The gene calls are TRBV4-2 and TRBJ1-2; TRBD1 might be the D (6 bases). The CDR3 loop spans 12 amino acids. V lost 6 bases and J 4 bases, leaving 9 bases between the germline ends. CDR1 is LGHNA, CDR2 YNFKEQ, per germline. The CDR3 loop is CASSGQTYGYTF. CDR3 sequence (DNA): TGTGCCAGCAGTGGACAGACCTATGGCTACACCTTC.